One sample yielded the 23 T cell receptor beta chains listed below, sequenced in a study of brain T cells in children with intractable seizures. Produced via immunoSEQ multiplex PCR; TCRdb's table is partial and in-frame only. The table records about 340,000 clones, 93% of them present only once. Specified time point: blood from clinic visit 5 months post-surgery; TSC patient then seizure free. The material sequenced was peripheral blood, taken 4 to 5 months after surgery. Source of these receptors: a boy younger than two with tuberous sclerosis and intractable seizures.

The chain uses TRBV7-9 and TRBJ1-5; a weak D match, TRBD1 (5 bases). CDR3 length equals 17 residues. V gave up 5 bases and J gave up 1 base, with 18 bases separating them. CDR1 is SEHNR and CDR2 is FQNEAQ in the germline V gene (reference sequence). The CDR3 sequence is CASSQGPGKGSNQPQHF. The CDR3 DNA follows: TGTGCCAGCAGCCAAGGGCCAGGGAAAGGGAGCAATCAGCCCCAGCATTTT.

The chain carries TRBV4-1 and TRBJ1-5; D is uncertain. This CDR3 is built from 16 residues. V lost 0 bases to trimming and J lost 7 bases, with 16 bases between them. Germline V gene data show CDR1 as MGHRA and CDR2 as YSYEKL. The CDR3 sequence: CASSQDSGPEWQPQHF. The CDR3 bases are TGCGCCAGCAGCCAAGATTCGGGCCCAGAGTGGCAGCCCCAGCATTTT.

This chain uses TRBV4-2 with TRBJ1-2; no reliable D call. The germline CDR1 and CDR2 sequences are LGHNA and YNFKEQ. There are 14 residues in the CDR3. V lost 0 bases, J lost 1 base, and 6 bases lay in between. The CDR3 coding sequence is TGTGCCAGCAGCCAAGAAGTACTTAACTATGGCTACACCTTC. This translates into CASSQEVLNYGYTF.

The chain is built from TRBV12-3 or TRBV12-4 and TRBJ2-7, with D unclear. The CDR3 has 12 amino acids. V was trimmed by 6 bases and J by 0 bases, leaving 6 bases between them. The CDR3 sequence is CASSKDSYEQYF. DNA for the CDR3: TGTGCCAGCAGCAAGGACTCCTACGAGCAGTACTTC.

This sequence joins TRBV7-8 and TRBJ1-3, with D unclear. The CDR3 has 13 residues. The V and J ends lost 4 bases and 3 bases respectively, with 7 bases between them. Germline CDR1 reads SGHVS; CDR2 reads FQNEAQ. The CDR3 here is CASSSALGNTIYF. The CDR3, as DNA: TGTGCCAGCAGCTCGGCCCTTGGAAACACCATATATTTT.

The gene calls are TRBV5-6 and TRBJ2-3, with TRBD2 identical over 13 bases. The CDR3 is made up of 15 amino acids. V was clipped by 3 bases and J by 6 bases; unmatched bases: 4. Germline V gives CDR1 SGHDT, CDR2 YYEEEE. The chain's CDR3 is CASSSAGLAGDTQYF. The DNA for the CDR3 is TGTGCCAGCAGCTCTGCGGGACTAGCGGGGGATACGCAGTATTTT. The full variable domain, in which reference TRBV5-6 and TRBJ2-3 provide the parts outside the CDR3, is DAGVTQSPTHLIKTRGQQVTLRCSPKSGHDTVSWYQQALGQGPQFIFQYYEEEERQRGNFPDRFSGHQFPNYSSELNVNALLLGDSALYLCASSSAGLAGDTQYFGPGTRLTVL.

The gene calls are TRBV27 and TRBJ2-5, with 8 bases fitting TRBD2. Trimming removed 5 bases from V and 5 bases from J; junction bases left unmatched: 10. The germline V gene encodes CDR1 MNHEY and CDR2 SMNVEV (reference sequence). This CDR3 contains 15 residues. The CDR3 here is CASSLIGGASETQYF. The CDR3 nucleotides are TGTGCCAGCAGTCTGATCGGGGGGGCCTCGGAGACCCAGTACTTC.

The chain carries TRBV11-2 and TRBJ2-7; D might be TRBD2 (6 bases). Trimming took off 4 bases at V and 1 base at J, with 11 bases between the two ends. The germline V gene has CDR1 SGHAT and CDR2 FQNNGV. This CDR3 contains 14 residues. This CDR3 reads CASSSTGTSYEQYF. CDR3 DNA: TGTGCCAGCAGCTCTACCGGGACTTCCTACGAGCAGTACTTC.

The V call is TRBV20-1, the J call TRBJ2-5; 7 bases fit TRBD2. Germline V lookup: CDR1 DFQATT, CDR2 SNEGSKA (reference sequence). The CDR3 length is 15 residues. The V segment lost 3 bases and the J segment 6 bases; nucleotides outside the gene matches: 13. As DNA, the CDR3 is TGCAGTGCTAGTCCCCTCGGACTAGTATTAAAGACCCAGTACTTC. Its protein is CSASPLGLVLKTQYF.

Written as DNA, the CDR3 is TGTGCCAGCAGCAACGGGATCGGCGGATTACTAGCCAAAAACATTCAGTACTTC. It is translated as CASSNGIGGLLAKNIQYF. The rearrangement links TRBV21-1 to TRBJ2-4; the D call of TRBD2 is as the table states it, not checked on the DNA. TRBV21-1 represents a pseudogene. The CDR3 is made up of 18 amino acids.

The CDR3 sequence is CAWPQGANGYTF. Written as DNA, the CDR3 is TGTGCCTGGCCCCAGGGGGCAAATGGCTACACCTTC. This chain links TRBV30 with TRBJ1-2; 8 nucleotides line up with TRBD1. This CDR3 region has 12 residues. Germline lookup yields CDR1 GTSNPN and CDR2 SVGIG (reference sequence). V shed 5 bases, J shed 6 bases, and the junction held 5 bases outside the gene matches.

About this clone itself: The same CDR3 also results from other DNA sequences found in this sample. The chain employs TRBV6-1 and TRBJ1-5; no clear D gene. Trimming stripped 2 bases from V and 1 base from J, with 6 bases between. The germline CDR1 and CDR2 sequences are MNHNS and SASEGT. This CDR3 comprises 14 residues. The CDR3 here is CASSEQLSNQPQHF. The CDR3 bases are TGTGCCAGCAGTGAACAACTGAGCAATCAGCCCCAGCATTTT.

The V and J genes are TRBV7-8 and TRBJ2-1; D is undetermined. CDR3 length: 15 residues. Germline V lookup: CDR1 SGHVS, CDR2 FQNEAQ. V was shortened by 5 bases and J by 5 bases, with 16 bases between the two germline ends. The CDR3 nucleotides are TGTGCCAGCAGCCCAGTTAGGGCCGGTGACAATGAGCAGTTCTTC. Translated, it gives CASSPVRAGDNEQFF.

This clone came up a few times. This chain joins TRBV5-1 and TRBJ2-7; D may be TRBD2 (6 bases). This CDR3 is built from 14 residues. Trimming cost V 5 bases and J 4 bases, with 16 bases left between them. Per the germline V gene, CDR1 is SGHRS and CDR2 is YFSETQ. DNA for the CDR3: TGCGCCAGCAGTCCTAGCGACCCGGGTTACGAGCAGTACTTC. The encoded protein is CASSPSDPGYEQYF.

V gene TRBV6-5 combines with J gene TRBJ1-5; no clear D gene. CDR1 and CDR2 from the germline V gene are MNHEY and SVGAGI. This CDR3 has 13 residues. The ends were cut back, 2 bases at V and 6 bases at J, with 8 bases in the middle. The CDR3, as DNA: TGTGCCAGCAGTTACAGCGGCCCTCAGCCCCAGCATTTT. It codes for CASSYSGPQPQHF.

The chain recombines TRBV6-2 or TRBV6-3 with TRBJ2-2; D not resolved. Germline-derived CDR1 and CDR2 are MNHEY and SVGEGT. This CDR3 spans 13 amino acids. With 0 bases removed from V and 6 bases from J, the gap between germline ends came to 5 bases. For the CDR3, the DNA is TGTGCCAGCAGTTACTCGCCCGCCGGGGAGCTGTTTTTT. Translation: CASSYSPAGELFF.

The V gene is TRBV4-1, the J gene TRBJ2-3, with 9 bases lining up with TRBD2. CDR1 is MGHRA, CDR2 YSYEKL, per germline. CDR3 length: 16 amino acids. The J segment lost 4 bases and the V segment lost 0 bases, leaving 5 bases of the junction unmatched. The CDR3 loop reads CASSQEGRGGPDTQYF. CDR3 nucleotide sequence: TGCGCCAGCAGCCAAGAAGGGCGGGGGGGCCCAGATACGCAGTATTTT.

J is TRBJ1-1 and V is TRBV19, with no clear D. V was cut by 5 bases and J by 3 bases, with 7 bases left in between. The CDR3 has 12 residues. Germline CDR1 is LNHDA and CDR2 is SQIVND (reference sequence). Written as DNA, the CDR3 is TGTGCCAGTAGTCTCCGGGACACTGAAGCTTTCTTT. This translates into CASSLRDTEAFF.

The J gene is TRBJ2-7, the V gene TRBV5-1; 8 nucleotides line up with TRBD1. Per the germline V gene, CDR1 is SGHRS and CDR2 is YFSETQ. This CDR3 is 12 amino acids long. Unmatched junction bases numbered 1, after V lost 2 bases and J lost 6 bases. CDR3 bases: TGCGCCAGCAGCTTTACAGGGGGCGAGCAGTACTTC. Its protein product is CASSFTGGEQYF.

CDR3 DNA: TGTGCCAGTAGTGGCAGGGTTGCCAAAAACATTCAGTACTTC. Amino acid sequence: CASSGRVAKNIQYF. The chain uses TRBV19 and TRBJ2-4; a possible D gene is TRBD1 (5 bases). The V gene's germline CDR1 is LNHDA and CDR2 SQIVND (reference sequence). The CDR3 is 14 amino acids. Between the trimmed V and J ends, which lost 5 bases and 1 base, there was a span of 9 bases.

The chain combines TRBV3-1 (or the pseudogene TRBV3-2) with TRBJ1-2; TRBD1 agrees at 8 bases. CDR1 is LGHDT, CDR2 YNNKEL, per germline (reference sequence). With V trimmed by 4 bases and J by 3 bases, 7 bases remained unmatched. The CDR3 extends over 15 amino acids. CDR3 amino acids: CASSRGQGGDYGYTF. CDR3 coding DNA: TGTGCCAGCAGCCGAGGACAGGGTGGGGACTATGGCTACACCTTC.

CDR3 region: CSVEGQGDNEQFF. The CDR3 nucleotides read TGCAGCGTTGAGGGACAGGGTGACAATGAGCAGTTCTTC. The chain employs TRBV29-1 and TRBJ2-1, with TRBD1 identical over 9 bases. The CDR3 is made up of 13 amino acids. The V gene's germline CDR1 is SQVTM and CDR2 ANQGSEA. J gave up 5 bases and V 3 bases, and 2 bases lay outside the gene matches.

The J gene is TRBJ1-6, the V gene TRBV6-5; 9 bases fit TRBD1. The CDR3 loop spans 15 amino acids. The germline gives CDR1 MNHEY, CDR2 SVGAGI. Trimming took 7 bases from V and 14 from J; bases not matched to a gene: 15. The CDR3, as DNA: TGTGCCAGCAACAAAGGGGGAGGGACAGGGAAAACCCTCCACTTT. Translated: CASNKGGGTGKTLHF.